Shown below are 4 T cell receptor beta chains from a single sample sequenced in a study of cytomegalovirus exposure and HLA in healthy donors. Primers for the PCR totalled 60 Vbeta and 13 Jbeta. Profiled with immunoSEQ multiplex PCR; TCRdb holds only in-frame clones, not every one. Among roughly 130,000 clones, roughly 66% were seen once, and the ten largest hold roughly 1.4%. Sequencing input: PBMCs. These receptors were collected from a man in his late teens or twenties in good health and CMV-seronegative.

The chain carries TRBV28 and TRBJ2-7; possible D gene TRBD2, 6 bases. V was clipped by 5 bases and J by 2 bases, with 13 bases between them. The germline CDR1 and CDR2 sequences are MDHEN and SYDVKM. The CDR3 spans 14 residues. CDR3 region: CASSPAGRAYEQYF. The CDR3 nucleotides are TGTGCCAGCAGTCCTGCGGGACGGGCCTACGAGCAGTACTTC.

For the CDR3, the DNA is TGTGCCAGCAGACTAATACAGGCGACGGGGACCCAGTACTTC. It is translated as CASRLIQATGTQYF. J is TRBJ2-5 and V is TRBV28; a possible D gene is TRBD1 (5 bases). From germline, CDR1 is MDHEN and CDR2 SYDVKM. V was shortened by 6 bases and J by 7 bases, with 18 bases between the two germline ends. The CDR3 length is 14 residues.

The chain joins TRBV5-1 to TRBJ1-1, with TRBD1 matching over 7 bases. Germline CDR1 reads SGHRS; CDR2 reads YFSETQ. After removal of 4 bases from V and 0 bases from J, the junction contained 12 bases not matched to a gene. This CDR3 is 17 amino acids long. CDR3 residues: CASSLPRQGTMNTEAFF. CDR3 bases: TGCGCCAGCAGCCTACCACGACAGGGAACCATGAACACTGAAGCTTTCTTT. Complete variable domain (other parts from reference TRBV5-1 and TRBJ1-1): KAGVTQTPRYLIKTRGQQVTLSCSPISGHRSVSWYQQTPGQGLQFLFEYFSETQRNKGNFPGRFSGRQFSNSRSEMNVSTLELGDSALYLCASSLPRQGTMNTEAFFGQGTRLTVV.

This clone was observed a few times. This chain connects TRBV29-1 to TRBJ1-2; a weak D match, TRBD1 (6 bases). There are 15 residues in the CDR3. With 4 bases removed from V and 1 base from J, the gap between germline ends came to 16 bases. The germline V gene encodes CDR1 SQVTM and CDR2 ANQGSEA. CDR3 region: CSVAGWGHDNYGYTF. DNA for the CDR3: TGCAGCGTTGCAGGGTGGGGACATGATAACTATGGCTACACCTTC.